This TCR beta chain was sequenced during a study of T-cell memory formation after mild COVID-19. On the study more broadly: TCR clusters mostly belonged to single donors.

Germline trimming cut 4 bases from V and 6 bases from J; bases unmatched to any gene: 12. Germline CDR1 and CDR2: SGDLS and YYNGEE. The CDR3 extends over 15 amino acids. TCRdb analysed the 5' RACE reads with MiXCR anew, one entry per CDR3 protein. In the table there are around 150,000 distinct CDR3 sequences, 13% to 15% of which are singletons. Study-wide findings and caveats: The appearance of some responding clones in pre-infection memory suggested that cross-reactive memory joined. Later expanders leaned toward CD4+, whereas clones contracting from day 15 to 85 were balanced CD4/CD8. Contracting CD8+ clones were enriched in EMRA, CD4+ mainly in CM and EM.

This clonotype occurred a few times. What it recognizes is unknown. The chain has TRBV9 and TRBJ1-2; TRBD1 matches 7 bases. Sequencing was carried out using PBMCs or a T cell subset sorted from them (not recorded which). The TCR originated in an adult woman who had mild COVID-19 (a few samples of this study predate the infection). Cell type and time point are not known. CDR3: CASSTQGGVSDGYTF. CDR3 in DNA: TGTGCCAGCAGCACCCAGGGGGGGGTGTCGGATGGCTACACCTTC.